A few counts support the clone carrying this T cell receptor (beta chain). What it binds is not known. This entry belongs to a study of T cells in Graves' hyperthyroidism and ophthalmopathy. Study background: Initial diagnosis, before any treatment, was when peripheral blood was collected.

Template material for amplifying TCR beta CDR3 regions consisted of RNA transcripts. With the HTBI primer set, the TCR CDR3 went through a first round of RT-PCR. MiXCR was run by TCRdb on the multiplex PCR reads, yielding one entry per CDR3 protein. This sample carries a few hundred thousand distinct CDR3 sequences, around a sixth of them seen once, and the ten largest clones take under 8%. Study conclusions and caveats: Ophthalmopathy was distinguished from stable hyperthyroidism by 13 V-J signatures.

Not enrolled were patients with uncontrolled infection, other autoimmune disease, pregnancy or lactation. This clonotype was sampled from a woman in her thirties with Graves' hyperthyroidism. Input material: blood.

The DNA for the CDR3 is TGTGCCAGCAGCCCCCACCTCTACGAGCAGTACTTC. Its protein is CASSPHLYEQYF. This chain connects TRBV7-9 to TRBJ2-7; D not certain. The CDR3 contains 12 residues. Germline V gene data show CDR1 as SEHNR and CDR2 as FQNEAQ (reference sequence). The ends were cut back, 5 bases at V and 3 bases at J, with 8 bases in the middle.